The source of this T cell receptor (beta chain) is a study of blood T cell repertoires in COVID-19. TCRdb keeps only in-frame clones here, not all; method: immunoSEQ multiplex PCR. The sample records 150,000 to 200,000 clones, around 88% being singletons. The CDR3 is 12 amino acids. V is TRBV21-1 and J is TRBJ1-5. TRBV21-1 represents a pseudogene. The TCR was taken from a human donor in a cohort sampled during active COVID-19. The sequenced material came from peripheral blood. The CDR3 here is CASSTIGERWVF. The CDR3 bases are TGTGCCAGCAGCACCATTGGTGAGAGGTGGGTTTTT.